This T cell receptor beta chain was observed in a study of Ad26.COV2.S vaccination and SARS-CoV-2 variants. Study results and caveats: Total T cell responses were possibly underestimated by TCR breadth and depth analyses.

As concerns this clone: Its antigen is currently unknown.

Some clones are missing from TCRdb's copy, which holds only in-frame ones; the method was immunoSEQ multiplex PCR. The sample lists around 370,000 clones, about 90% occurring once. V lost 5 bases, J lost 6 bases, and 7 bases stayed unmatched. CDR3 length: 13 amino acids. Germline CDR1 reads SGHVS; CDR2 reads FNYEAQ. This chain connects TRBV7-6 to TRBJ2-7; TRBD1 agrees at 7 bases. The sample in question was peripheral blood, obtained after recovery from COVID-19. The TCR sequence derives from a human donor who had recovered from COVID-19. Written as DNA, the CDR3 is TGTGCCAGCAGCCCCCCACAGGGGACCGAGCAGTACTTC. It codes for CASSPPQGTEQYF.